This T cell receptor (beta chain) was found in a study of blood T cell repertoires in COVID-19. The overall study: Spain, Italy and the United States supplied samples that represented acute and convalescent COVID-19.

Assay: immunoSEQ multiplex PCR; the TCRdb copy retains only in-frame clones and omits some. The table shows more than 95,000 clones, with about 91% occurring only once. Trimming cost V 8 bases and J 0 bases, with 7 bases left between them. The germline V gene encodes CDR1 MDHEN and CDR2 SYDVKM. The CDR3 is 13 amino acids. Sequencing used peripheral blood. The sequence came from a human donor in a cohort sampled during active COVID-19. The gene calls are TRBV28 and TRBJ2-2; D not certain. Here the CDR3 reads CASGRSNTGELFF. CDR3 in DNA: TGTGCCAGCGGGCGTTCGAACACCGGGGAGCTGTTTTTT. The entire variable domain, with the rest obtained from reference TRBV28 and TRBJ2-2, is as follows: DVKVTQSSRYLVKRTGEKVFLECVQDMDHENMFWYRQDPGLGLRLIYFSYDVKMKEKGDIPEGYSVSREKKERFSLILESASTNQTSMYLCASGRSNTGELFFGEGSRLTVL.